The 32 T cell receptor beta chains reported below all come from one sample, sequenced in a study of cytomegalovirus exposure and HLA in healthy donors. The study ran its PCR with 60 Vbeta and 13 Jbeta primers. Here immunoSEQ multiplex PCR was the method, and the copy in TCRdb shows in-frame clones only, minus some. The profile shows some 130,000 clones, roughly four fifths of them singletons. The material sequenced was PBMCs. These receptors all come from a woman aged 40 to 49 in good health and CMV-seropositive.

The chain combines TRBV4-1 with TRBJ2-1; no reliable D call. CDR3 length: 16 amino acids. V lost 1 base and J 0 bases, leaving 10 bases between the germline ends. Germline CDR1 and CDR2: MGHRA and YSYEKL. The CDR3 reads CASSQVDLVSYNEQFF. The CDR3 DNA sequence: TGCGCCAGCAGCCAAGTTGATCTAGTCTCCTACAATGAGCAGTTCTTC.

The chain has TRBV6-1 and TRBJ1-5; D may be TRBD1 (5 bases). Germline V CDR1 and CDR2: MNHNS, SASEGT. The CDR3 covers 15 residues. With 6 bases removed from V and 2 bases from J, the gap between germline ends came to 14 bases. The CDR3 DNA reads as TGTGCCAGCAGGGCCACTTCCAGGGGCAATCAGCCCCAGCATTTT. Its translation is CASRATSRGNQPQHF.

The chain links TRBV4-3 to TRBJ2-7, with TRBD2 as a possible D gene (6 bases). V lost 1 base and J 4 bases, leaving 11 bases between the germline ends. The CDR3 has 14 residues. The germline V gene encodes CDR1 LGHNA and CDR2 YSLEER. DNA of the CDR3: TGCGCCAGCAGCCAAGCAGTGGCGGGGTACGAGCAGTACTTC. It translates to CASSQAVAGYEQYF.

Points on this clone: This same CDR3 is encoded by further DNA sequences in the sample. The CDR3 DNA reads as TGCGCCAGCAGCCAGGGCCGGCAGAATGAAGCTTTCTTT. This codes for CASSQGRQNEAFF. This chain links TRBV4-1 with TRBJ1-1, with D unclear. Germline V lookup: CDR1 MGHRA, CDR2 YSYEKL. The CDR3 contains 13 residues. V gave up 3 bases and J gave up 7 bases, with 12 bases separating them.

Here the CDR3 DNA reads TGTGCCAGCAGTTTGACACAGGGGGTAGGCGAGCAGTACTTC. It yields the protein CASSLTQGVGEQYF. V usage is TRBV7-2 and J usage is TRBJ2-7; 8 nucleotides align to TRBD1. Germline lookup yields CDR1 SGHTA and CDR2 FQGNSA. The CDR3 has 14 residues. V shed 6 bases and J 6 bases; nucleotides not matched to a gene: 10.

The CDR3 nucleotides are TGTGCCACCCGGGACAATCAACAAGAGACCCAGTACTTC. This encodes CATRDNQQETQYF. The chain joins TRBV10-3 to TRBJ2-5; tentatively, D is TRBD1 (6 bases). The germline V gene has CDR1 ENHRY and CDR2 SYGVKD. CDR3 length: 13 residues. Trimming took off 10 bases at V and 2 bases at J, with 14 bases between the two ends.

This rearrangement joins TRBV6-6 to TRBJ1-2; D is perhaps TRBD1 (6 bases). CDR1 MNHNY and CDR2 SVGAGI come from the germline V gene (reference sequence). Deletions cut 6 bases from V and 7 bases from J, with 21 bases between. The CDR3 covers 15 residues. The DNA for the CDR3 is TGTGCCAGCAGGAAAGGGGGAAACGGGTTCGTTGGCTACACCTTC. The encoded protein is CASRKGGNGFVGYTF.

V is TRBV5-5 and J is TRBJ1-4; TRBD1 is a possible D gene (5 bases). CDR3 size: 16 residues. CDR1 is SGHKS, CDR2 YYEKEE, per germline (reference sequence). With 5 bases removed from V and 0 bases from J, the gap between germline ends came to 14 bases. The DNA for the CDR3 is TGTGCCAGCAGTAGTGGAGGGACTGCAACTAATGAAAAACTGTTTTTT. It encodes CASSSGGTATNEKLFF.

The chain carries TRBV5-1 and TRBJ1-1; 8 nucleotides line up with TRBD1. CDR1 SGHRS and CDR2 YFSETQ come from the germline V gene. The trim removed 6 bases at V and 4 bases at J, leaving 14 bases unmatched. The CDR3 consists of 16 residues. The CDR3 loop reads CASTPGQVVRGTEAFF. The CDR3 nucleotides are TGCGCCAGCACTCCGGGACAGGTGGTCCGGGGCACTGAAGCTTTCTTT.

This clone was observed once. The chain couples TRBV9 to TRBJ2-5; D is unclear. This CDR3 region has 13 residues. V gave up 4 bases and J gave up 3 bases, with 10 bases separating them. Per germline, CDR1 SGDLS and CDR2 YYNGEE. In DNA, the CDR3 is TGTGCCAGCAGCCCCCGACTCGAAGAGACCCAGTACTTC. As protein: CASSPRLEETQYF.

The V call is TRBV4-2, the J call TRBJ2-1; TRBD2 might be the D (6 bases). This CDR3 region has 19 residues. The V end was cut by 1 base, the J end by 0 bases, with 19 bases between. Germline lookup yields CDR1 LGHNA and CDR2 YNFKEQ. Here the CDR3 DNA reads TGTGCCAGCAGCCAAGTTGAAGGGCTAGCGTCTAGCTCCTACAATGAGCAGTTCTTC. Its protein is CASSQVEGLASSSYNEQFF.

The CDR3 protein is CASSPGGGAGEQYF. CDR3 coding DNA: TGTGCCAGTAGTCCAGGGGGCGGAGCTGGGGAGCAGTACTTC. The V and J genes are TRBV19 and TRBJ2-7; TRBD1 matches 8 bases. The CDR3 spans 14 residues. V shed 5 bases and J 7 bases; nucleotides not matched to a gene: 10. Per the germline V gene, CDR1 is LNHDA and CDR2 is SQIVND (reference sequence).

The chain employs TRBV6-5 and TRBJ1-5; TRBD1 matches at 9 bases. Per germline, CDR1 MNHEY and CDR2 SVGAGI. J lost 4 bases, V lost 5 bases, and 6 bases had no gene match. This CDR3 has 15 amino acids. The CDR3 protein is CASSPTGGGNQPQHF. CDR3 nucleotide sequence: TGTGCCAGCAGTCCCACAGGGGGCGGTAATCAGCCCCAGCATTTT.

The chain recombines TRBV2 with TRBJ1-5; no reliable D call. Germline assignment: CDR1 SNHLY and CDR2 FYNNEI. The CDR3 extends over 14 amino acids. Trimming pared 2 bases from V and 4 bases from J, leaving 9 bases between. DNA for the CDR3: TGTGCCAGCAGTGAATCAGTCCAAAATCAGCCCCAGCATTTT. Protein product: CASSESVQNQPQHF.

This chain connects TRBV13 to TRBJ1-1; D is undetermined. V lost 3 bases to trimming and J lost 5 bases, with 19 bases between them. The CDR3 spans 16 residues. Germline assignment: CDR1 PRHDT and CDR2 FYEKMQ (reference sequence). CDR3 nucleotides: TGTGCCAGCAGCTTGTTAACCCAATTGACCGGGACTGAAGCTTTCTTT. This translates into CASSLLTQLTGTEAFF.

The genes are TRBV27 and TRBJ1-1; maybe TRBD1 (5 bases). The CDR3 is 14 amino acids. V shed 6 bases and J shed 7 bases, with 18 bases lying between them. The germline V gene encodes CDR1 MNHEY and CDR2 SMNVEV (reference sequence). This CDR3 reads CASREVRVGGEAFF. In DNA form, the CDR3 reads TGTGCCAGCAGAGAGGTGCGGGTGGGGGGTGAAGCTTTCTTT.

This clone was observed a single time. The genes are TRBV6-6 and TRBJ1-5; TRBD1 matches at 10 bases. The CDR3 contains 15 residues. The junction had 8 bases not matched to a gene; V was cut back by 8 bases and J by 4 bases. In germline, CDR1 is MNHNY, CDR2 SVGAGI (reference sequence). CDR3 bases: TGTGCCAGCTATCCGGGACAGGGGTGGAATCAGCCCCAGCATTTT. Protein product: CASYPGQGWNQPQHF.

The table lists this clone with a few counts. Other nucleotide sequences in the sample specify the same CDR3. This chain connects TRBV4-3 to TRBJ2-4; D is perhaps TRBD2 (6 bases). CDR1 LGHNA and CDR2 YSLEER come from the germline V gene. Trimming stripped 4 bases from V and 4 bases from J, with 11 bases between. This CDR3 region has 14 residues. CDR3 loop: CASSPSGGKNIQYF. CDR3 coding DNA: TGCGCCAGCAGCCCAAGCGGAGGGAAAAACATTCAGTACTTC.

This clone was seen only once. This chain links TRBV5-1 with TRBJ2-5; 7 nucleotides agree with TRBD1. The J call may be in error: the DNA end matches TRBJ2-7 better. The CDR3 length is 16 residues. Germline CDR1 reads SGHRS; CDR2 reads YFSETQ. The CDR3 DNA is TGCGCCAGCAGCTTCACCTCCGGGACAGAAGCCTACGAGCAGTACTTC. Protein product: CASSFTSGTEAYEQYF.

CDR3 amino acids: CASSLARDYGYTF. DNA of the CDR3: TGTGCCAGCAGCTTAGCCAGGGACTATGGCTACACCTTC. This rearrangement joins TRBV11-2 to TRBJ1-2, with D tentatively TRBD1 (5 bases). V dropped 1 base and J dropped 3 bases, with 6 bases sitting between them. CDR3 length: 13 residues. Germline-derived CDR1 and CDR2 are SGHAT and FQNNGV. Supplemented by reference TRBV11-2 and TRBJ1-2, the full variable domain reads EAGVAQSPRYKIIEKRQSVAFWCNPISGHATLYWYQQILGQGPKLLIQFQNNGVVDDSQLPKDRFSAERLKGVDSTLKIQPAKLEDSAVYLCASSLARDYGYTFGSGTRLTVV.

The chain links TRBV9 to TRBJ1-1; TRBD1 agrees at 7 bases. Germline CDR1 SGDLS, CDR2 YYNGEE. J gave up 1 base and V 9 bases, and 6 bases lay outside the gene matches. This CDR3 region has 13 residues. Here the CDR3 reads CATSRGPNTEAFF. The CDR3 region has the DNA TGTGCCACCTCTAGGGGGCCGAACACTGAAGCTTTCTTT.

This clone was detected a few times. The chain has TRBV6-1 and TRBJ1-5; 7 bases line up with TRBD1. CDR1 MNHNS and CDR2 SASEGT come from the germline V gene. The CDR3 runs 15 residues. V lost 10 bases to trimming and J lost 1 base; unmatched junction nucleotides: 10. CDR3 nucleotides: TGTGCCATTGAGACAGGGTATGCGAGCAATCAGCCCCAGCATTTT. Amino acid sequence: CAIETGYASNQPQHF.

The V and J genes are TRBV18 and TRBJ2-3, with D maybe TRBD2 (6 bases). The CDR3 runs 16 residues. Trimming pared 0 bases from V and 7 bases from J, leaving 17 bases between. Germline V gives CDR1 KGHSH, CDR2 LQKENI. Here the CDR3 reads CASSPPQAGSSYTQYF. CDR3 nucleotide sequence: TGTGCCAGCTCACCACCGCAGGCGGGAAGCTCCTATACGCAGTATTTT.

The J gene is TRBJ2-5, the V gene TRBV5-4; TRBD2 matches at 13 bases. The junction had 5 bases not matched to a gene; V was cut back by 1 base and J by 2 bases. This CDR3 comprises 17 residues. In germline, CDR1 is SGHNT, CDR2 YYREEE (reference sequence). In DNA form, the CDR3 reads TGTGCCAGCAGCTTGACTAGCGGGGGGGCTCGTCAAGAGACCCAGTACTTC. Protein product: CASSLTSGGARQETQYF.

This clone came up a few times. The chain has TRBV14 and TRBJ2-5, with 8 bases matching TRBD2. Germline V gene lookup returns CDR1 SGHDN and CDR2 FVKESK. With 1 base clipped from V and 1 base from J, the junction kept 11 bases outside the gene matches. CDR3 length equals 18 residues. The CDR3 loop reads CASSQGLAGYSIQETQYF. The CDR3 coding sequence is TGTGCCAGCAGCCAAGGGCTAGCGGGTTACTCCATCCAAGAGACCCAGTACTTC.

The rearrangement links TRBV5-8 to TRBJ2-5; 14 nucleotides align to TRBD2. This CDR3 contains 16 residues. The junction had 2 bases not matched to a gene; V was cut back by 4 bases and J by 0 bases. CDR1 is SGHTS and CDR2 is YDEGEE in the germline V gene. The CDR3 loop is CASSTGLAGDQETQYF. The CDR3, as DNA: TGTGCCAGCAGCACGGGACTAGCGGGGGACCAAGAGACCCAGTACTTC.

The V call is TRBV30, the J call TRBJ1-2; no reliable D call. The CDR3 is 15 residues long. CDR1 is GTSNPN, CDR2 SVGIG, per germline (reference sequence). V gave up 3 bases and J gave up 8 bases, with 22 bases separating them. The CDR3 nucleotides read TGTGCCTGGAGCGCTTGGGCACTCGGTAGCGGGGGCTACACCTTC. This encodes CAWSAWALGSGGYTF.

The J gene is TRBJ2-5, the V gene TRBV5-4, with D maybe TRBD1 (5 bases). The last part of the DNA fits TRBJ2-7 better; the J call may be wrong. The CDR3 contains 13 residues. Germline V CDR1 and CDR2: SGHNT, YYREEE (reference sequence). This CDR3 is CASSLQGPSEQYF. CDR3 bases: TGTGCCAGCAGCTTGCAGGGTCCTAGCGAGCAGTACTTC.

This chain joins TRBV6-5 and TRBJ2-7; 8 positions agree with TRBD2. The V gene's germline CDR1 is MNHEY and CDR2 SVGAGI. V shed 0 bases, J shed 2 bases, and the junction held 3 bases outside the gene matches. The CDR3 loop spans 15 amino acids. The CDR3 region is CASSYSSGSTYEQYF. As DNA, the CDR3 is TGTGCCAGCAGTTACTCAAGCGGGAGCACCTACGAGCAGTACTTC.

V and J are TRBV27 and TRBJ2-5, with TRBD1 identical over 7 bases. Germline values: CDR1 MNHEY, CDR2 SMNVEV (reference sequence). V shed 0 bases, J shed 7 bases, and the junction held 5 bases outside the gene matches. CDR3 length: 14 amino acids. The CDR3 reads CASSLSTGVRTQYF. CDR3 bases: TGTGCCAGCAGTTTATCAACAGGGGTCAGGACCCAGTACTTC.

This rearrangement joins TRBV5-6 to TRBJ2-1; D is ambiguous. In germline, CDR1 is SGHDT, CDR2 YYEEEE. This CDR3 is 11 amino acids long. The V end was cut by 5 bases, the J end by 7 bases, with 7 bases between. CDR3 nucleotide sequence: TGTGCCAGCAGGCGGATTAATGAGCAGTTCTTC. Protein sequence: CASRRINEQFF.

The genes are TRBV18 and TRBJ2-3, with D hard to call. The V gene lost 5 bases and the J gene lost 0 bases, with 12 bases spanning the gap. CDR1 and CDR2 (germline): KGHSH, LQKENI. This CDR3 region has 15 residues. The CDR3 region has the DNA TGTGCCAGCTCATCTTCTGACGGGAGCACAGATACGCAGTATTTT. As protein: CASSSSDGSTDTQYF.